The 18 T cell receptor beta chains below come from one sample, sequenced in a study of long-term antiretroviral therapy in people with HIV. An immunoSEQ assay, version v3.0, was performed at survey level. The repertoire was sequenced with immunoSEQ multiplex PCR; TCRdb's copy has only in-frame clones and lacks some. The sample lists 40,000 to 45,000 clones, more than 90% occurring once. The source was unsorted PBMCs, collected 3.7 years after starting antiretroviral therapy. These receptors were taken from a woman between 45 and 65 years old with HIV.

This chain joins TRBV20-1 and TRBJ2-7, with 7 bases lining up with TRBD1. The CDR3 totals 11 residues. V gave up 5 bases and J gave up 4 bases; unmatched junction bases: 2. Germline V gene lookup returns CDR1 DFQATT and CDR2 SNEGSKA (reference sequence). DNA of the CDR3: TGCAGTGCTGAGGGGGCTTACGAGCAGTACTTC. Protein product: CSAEGAYEQYF.

The chain is built from TRBV11-3 and TRBJ2-3; D could derive from TRBD1 or TRBD2 (5 bases each). Trimming removed 1 base from V and 3 bases from J, with 5 bases in between. Germline lookup yields CDR1 SGHNT and CDR2 YENEEA. This CDR3 has 13 residues. The CDR3 bases are TGTGCCAGCAGCTTAGGGGGGACAGATACGCAGTATTTT. It specifies CASSLGGTDTQYF.

The J gene is TRBJ1-3, the V gene TRBV15; D uncertain. This CDR3 has 14 residues. CDR1 and CDR2 from the germline V gene are LNHNV and YYDKDF (reference sequence). V gave up 0 bases and J gave up 2 bases, with 5 bases separating them. CDR3 loop: CATSRDRTGNTIYF. The CDR3 region has the DNA TGTGCCACCAGCAGAGATAGGACTGGAAACACCATATATTTT.

V usage is TRBV6-1 and J usage is TRBJ1-2; TRBD1 aligns across 8 bases. V lost 5 bases and J lost 6; bases outside the gene matches: 11. CDR1 MNHNS and CDR2 SASEGT come from the germline V gene. The CDR3 contains 15 residues. CDR3 sequence: CASSTDRGPIDGYTF. CDR3 DNA: TGTGCCAGCAGTACCGACAGGGGCCCCATTGATGGCTACACCTTC.

This clone was recorded once. The CDR3 protein is CASSSEVSSYNSPLHF. CDR3 DNA: TGTGCCAGCAGCTCCGAAGTCAGCTCCTATAATTCACCCCTCCACTTT. The rearrangement links TRBV7-6 to TRBJ1-6; no firm D call. Germline V gives CDR1 SGHVS, CDR2 FNYEAQ. This CDR3 is 16 amino acids long. V was clipped by 4 bases and J by 0 bases, with 10 bases between them.

This chain uses TRBV7-2 with TRBJ2-7; 7 bases are shared with TRBD1. The CDR3 runs to 14 residues. The trim removed 0 bases at V and 3 bases at J, leaving 2 bases unmatched. Germline V gene lookup returns CDR1 SGHTA and CDR2 FQGNSA. CDR3 residues: CASSLAQGNYEQYF. In nucleotides, the CDR3 is TGTGCCAGCAGCTTAGCACAGGGGAACTACGAGCAGTACTTC.

V gene TRBV4-3 combines with J gene TRBJ1-5, with TRBD1 identical over 10 bases. Losses at the gene ends were 3 bases for V and 2 bases for J; bases not matched to a gene: 1. The CDR3 spans 15 residues. Germline CDR1 reads LGHNA; CDR2 reads YSLEER. Here the CDR3 DNA reads TGCGCCAGCAGCCAGGGGACAGGGGGCAATCAGCCCCAGCATTTT. This encodes CASSQGTGGNQPQHF.

This chain uses TRBV7-2 with TRBJ1-6; no definite D call. V was shortened by 3 bases and J by 6 bases, with 9 bases between the two germline ends. CDR1 and CDR2 (germline): SGHTA, FQGNSA. This CDR3 region has 14 residues. The CDR3 DNA reads as TGTGCCAGCAGCTTTAGCCGATTTAATTCACCCCTCCACTTT. It encodes CASSFSRFNSPLHF.

The chain joins TRBV6-6 to TRBJ2-7, with 7 bases matching TRBD1. This CDR3 is built from 13 residues. J was trimmed by 5 bases and V by 2 bases; bases with no gene match: 3. Looked up from germline, CDR1 is MNHNY and CDR2 is SVGAGI (reference sequence). The CDR3 bases are TGTGCCAGCAGTTACGACAGGGCTCACGAGCAGTACTTC. Protein: CASSYDRAHEQYF.

This clone was observed a few times. The chain uses TRBV5-6 and TRBJ2-3; perhaps TRBD1 as D (5 bases). Trimming left V 2 bases short and J 1 base short, with 14 bases between. Germline V gives CDR1 SGHDT, CDR2 YYEEEE. The CDR3 spans 16 residues. CDR3 sequence (DNA): TGTGCCAGCAGCTTTCGAAGGACACTCGGCACAGATACGCAGTATTTT. Its translation is CASSFRRTLGTDTQYF.

This sequence joins TRBV19 and TRBJ1-6; 8 positions agree with TRBD1. Germline loops: CDR1 LNHDA, CDR2 SQIVND (reference sequence). V shed 5 bases and J 8 bases; nucleotides not matched to a gene: 8. This CDR3 contains 15 residues. CDR3 amino acids: CASSSRQGRDSPLHF. The CDR3 DNA reads as TGTGCCAGTAGTTCCCGACAGGGGAGGGATTCACCCCTCCACTTT. Full variable domain (outside the CDR3, taken from reference TRBV19 and TRBJ1-6): DGGITQSPKYLFRKEGQNVTLSCEQNLNHDAMYWYRQDPGQGLRLIYYSQIVNDFQKGDIAEGYSVSREKKESFPLTVTSAQKNPTAFYLCASSSRQGRDSPLHFGNGTRLTVT.

This clone appeared a single time. The V gene is TRBV7-8, the J gene TRBJ1-5; D may be TRBD1 (5 bases). This CDR3 contains 14 residues. Trimming pared 1 base from V and 5 bases from J, leaving 9 bases between. Germline lookup yields CDR1 SGHVS and CDR2 FQNEAQ. The CDR3 nucleotides read TGTGCCAGCAGCTTAGGTGGGGGGGATCAGCCCCAGCATTTT. Protein sequence: CASSLGGGDQPQHF.

This chain links TRBV5-1 with TRBJ2-6, with TRBD2 matching over 7 bases. The CDR3 has 20 residues. CDR1 SGHRS and CDR2 YFSETQ come from the germline V gene. V shed 4 bases, J shed 0 bases, and the junction held 16 bases outside the gene matches. DNA for the CDR3: TGCGCCAGCAGCATTAGCCTCAGGGCGTGGGGGGGCTCTGGGGCCAACGTCCTGACTTTC. Protein sequence: CASSISLRAWGGSGANVLTF.

This chain connects TRBV7-2 to TRBJ2-7; no definite D call. In germline, CDR1 is SGHTA, CDR2 FQGNSA. CDR3 length: 12 amino acids. The germline V and J ends were trimmed by 1 base and 1 base, with 2 bases remaining between them. The CDR3 bases are TGTGCCAGCAGCTTAGGTTCCTACGAGCAGTACTTC. Translation gives CASSLGSYEQYF.

This chain uses TRBV9 with TRBJ2-7; 7 bases are shared with TRBD1. There are 14 residues in the CDR3. Germline CDR1 reads SGDLS; CDR2 reads YYNGEE. Germline trimming cut 4 bases from V and 4 bases from J; bases unmatched to any gene: 8. The CDR3 coding sequence is TGTGCCAGCAGCCCAGGGGGTGGCAGGTACGAGCAGTACTTC. Translated, it gives CASSPGGGRYEQYF.

The V gene is TRBV7-3, the J gene TRBJ1-5; D unresolved. The CDR3 is 13 residues long. CDR1 SGHTA and CDR2 FQGTGA come from the germline V gene. Trimming took off 5 bases at V and 7 bases at J, with 12 bases between the two ends. The CDR3, as DNA: TGTGCCAGCAGCCTCGATGGTTGGCAGCCCCAGCATTTT. Its translation: CASSLDGWQPQHF.

This chain joins TRBV2 and TRBJ2-5, with 8 bases lining up with TRBD2. Germline V gives CDR1 SNHLY, CDR2 FYNNEI. J gave up 1 base and V 2 bases, and 6 bases lay outside the gene matches. The CDR3 has 16 residues. The CDR3 DNA reads TGTGCCAGCAGTGAAAGATCGCGGGGGGTCCAAGAGACCCAGTACTTC. Its protein product is CASSERSRGVQETQYF.

A word on this clone: This CDR3 is missing its conserved last phenylalanine or tryptophan, likely due to a read error. Because the CDR3's place on the DNA is in doubt, the DNA is left out and the CDR3 is given as listed by TCRdb. The CDR3 loop reads CASSPTSQGLREI. This chain connects TRBV11-2 to TRBJ1-3. Germline CDR1 SGHAT, CDR2 FQNNGV. The CDR3 contains 13 residues when both ends are counted.